Listed here are 16 T cell receptor beta chains from one sample, sequenced in a study of cytomegalovirus exposure and HLA in healthy donors. Vbeta (60) and Jbeta (13) primers were used in the PCR. Data came from immunoSEQ multiplex PCR; TCRdb stores just in-frame clones and leaves some out. This table holds 140,000 to 150,000 clones, roughly 88% found once. Sequences were obtained from PBMCs. These receptors originate from a woman in her 40s in good health and CMV-seronegative.

V is TRBV19 and J is TRBJ1-5; D remains ambiguous. Germline lookup yields CDR1 LNHDA and CDR2 SQIVND (reference sequence). This CDR3 is 16 amino acids long. Trimming left V 2 bases short and J 3 bases short, with 14 bases between. The CDR3 bases are TGTGCCAGTAGTATACGAGGGCCCTCCAACAATCAGCCCCAGCATTTT. It encodes CASSIRGPSNNQPQHF.

This clone appeared a single time. The J gene is TRBJ1-1, the V gene TRBV11-3; D uncertain. This CDR3 comprises 16 residues. The germline CDR1 and CDR2 sequences are SGHNT and YENEEA. Trimming left V 4 bases short and J 1 base short, with 16 bases between. CDR3 protein: CASSSPLGGWNTEAFF. As DNA, the CDR3 is TGTGCCAGCAGCTCCCCTCTCGGAGGTTGGAACACTGAAGCTTTCTTT.

The chain carries TRBV10-3 and TRBJ2-5; D uncertain. Looked up from germline, CDR1 is ENHRY and CDR2 is SYGVKD. This CDR3 comprises 15 residues. V was pared by 4 bases and J by 0 bases, with 12 bases between. CDR3 amino acids: CAISGRQHDQETQYF. CDR3 coding DNA: TGTGCCATCAGTGGGCGGCAGCATGACCAAGAGACCCAGTACTTC.

This chain links TRBV5-1 with TRBJ1-4; TRBD1 agrees at 8 bases. The trim removed 3 bases at V and 3 bases at J, leaving 4 bases unmatched. CDR1 and CDR2 (germline): SGHRS, YFSETQ. The CDR3 sequence is 15 residues long. In DNA form, the CDR3 reads TGCGCCAGCAGCTCCCGACAGGGGTCTAATGAAAAACTGTTTTTT. Translating gives CASSSRQGSNEKLFF.

This clone was recorded a few times. V gene TRBV30 combines with J gene TRBJ2-5, with 10 nucleotides matching TRBD1. From germline, CDR1 is GTSNPN and CDR2 SVGIG (reference sequence). This CDR3 is built from 15 residues. After removal of 0 bases from V and 5 bases from J, the junction contained 6 bases not matched to a gene. The CDR3 sequence: CAWSVLRDRGETQYF. The CDR3, as DNA: TGTGCCTGGAGTGTACTAAGGGACAGGGGTGAGACCCAGTACTTC.

The chain recombines TRBV5-1 with TRBJ2-2; D unresolved. V lost 7 bases and J lost 1, with 8 bases in between. The germline CDR1 and CDR2 sequences are SGHRS and YFSETQ. The CDR3 sequence is 13 residues long. CDR3 bases: TGCGCCAGCTCCCCAGGGAACACCGGGGAGCTGTTTTTT. Amino acids: CASSPGNTGELFF.

This sequence joins TRBV5-4 and TRBJ2-2; TRBD2 matches 9 bases. J gave up 0 bases and V 4 bases, and 10 bases lay outside the gene matches. The CDR3 loop spans 18 amino acids. Germline V gene lookup returns CDR1 SGHNT and CDR2 YYREEE (reference sequence). CDR3 coding DNA: TGTGCCAGCAGCCCTATGTCAGCGGGAGGCACGAACACCGGGGAGCTGTTTTTT. Residues: CASSPMSAGGTNTGELFF.

Only one count was recorded for this clone. This chain links TRBV5-1 with TRBJ2-5; TRBD2 might be the D (6 bases). Between the trimmed V and J ends, which lost 0 bases and 9 bases, there was a span of 15 bases. The CDR3 extends over 14 amino acids. Germline assignment: CDR1 SGHRS and CDR2 YFSETQ. CDR3 loop: CASSLEGGLGAQYF. DNA of the CDR3: TGCGCCAGCAGCTTGGAGGGAGGCCTAGGGGCCCAGTACTTC. Variable domain in full (rest from reference TRBV5-1 and TRBJ2-5): KAGVTQTPRYLIKTRGQQVTLSCSPISGHRSVSWYQQTPGQGLQFLFEYFSETQRNKGNFPGRFSGRQFSNSRSEMNVSTLELGDSALYLCASSLEGGLGAQYFGPGTRLLVL.

The chain couples TRBV6-5 to TRBJ1-2; 7 bases map to TRBD1. CDR1 MNHEY and CDR2 SVGAGI come from the germline V gene. The junction had 8 bases not matched to a gene; V was cut back by 6 bases and J by 4 bases. The CDR3 consists of 14 residues. This CDR3 reads CASRPAGGPYGYTF. The CDR3 DNA sequence: TGTGCCAGCAGACCGGCAGGGGGGCCCTATGGCTACACCTTC.

About this clone itself: Other DNA variants within this sample encode the same CDR3. This rearrangement joins TRBV7-2 to TRBJ2-7; 8 nucleotides match TRBD1. V was clipped by 1 base and J by 4 bases; unmatched bases: 6. Germline CDR1 SGHTA, CDR2 FQGNSA. CDR3 length: 15 residues. The CDR3 region has the DNA TGTGCCAGCAGCTTAGTCGCAGGGGGCTTGTACGAGCAGTACTTC. It yields the protein CASSLVAGGLYEQYF.

J is TRBJ1-5 and V is TRBV5-1; maybe TRBD1 (6 bases). Germline V gene lookup returns CDR1 SGHRS and CDR2 YFSETQ. Trimming removed 4 bases from V and 7 bases from J, with 15 bases in between. The CDR3 is 14 amino acids. Here the CDR3 DNA reads TGCGCCAGCAGCCCTGACAGGACTCGACAGCCCCAGCATTTT. Translated: CASSPDRTRQPQHF.

The V and J genes are TRBV5-1 and TRBJ2-3, with 10 bases aligning to TRBD2. V gave up 0 bases and J gave up 6 bases; unmatched junction bases: 7. The CDR3 is 16 amino acids. From germline, CDR1 is SGHRS and CDR2 YFSETQ. CDR3 in amino acids: CASSLGLAGGADTQYF. In nucleotides, the CDR3 is TGCGCCAGCAGCTTGGGACTAGCGGGCGGGGCTGATACGCAGTATTTT.

The rearrangement links TRBV6-5 to TRBJ1-5; D is unresolved. Trimming removed 6 bases from V and 7 bases from J, with 10 bases in between. The CDR3 consists of 12 residues. Per germline, CDR1 MNHEY and CDR2 SVGAGI. CDR3 nucleotide sequence: TGTGCCAGCAGACACTATAACCAGCCCCAGCATTTT. Amino acids: CASRHYNQPQHF.

The chain combines TRBV28 with TRBJ2-1; TRBD2 agrees at 7 bases. Germline V gene data show CDR1 as MDHEN and CDR2 as SYDVKM. Losses at the gene ends were 4 bases for V and 11 bases for J; bases not matched to a gene: 5. The CDR3 has 12 amino acids. The CDR3 sequence: CASSSTGGKQFF. For the CDR3, the DNA is TGTGCCAGCAGTTCTACGGGGGGAAAGCAGTTCTTC.

The V and J genes are TRBV6-5 and TRBJ1-1, with 9 bases that match TRBD1. Trimming at V came to 0 bases and at J to 5 bases, leaving 4 bases not matched to a gene. Per the germline V gene, CDR1 is MNHEY and CDR2 is SVGAGI. The CDR3 is made up of 15 amino acids. CDR3 residues: CASSYSTGGRTEAFF. CDR3 DNA sequence: TGTGCCAGCAGTTACTCGACAGGGGGGAGGACTGAAGCTTTCTTT.

The chain couples TRBV7-9 to TRBJ2-1; D uncertain. This CDR3 is built from 12 residues. Per germline, CDR1 SEHNR and CDR2 FQNEAQ (reference sequence). The V end was cut by 3 bases, the J end by 10 bases, with 10 bases between. As DNA, the CDR3 is TGTGCCAGCAGCTTTGGAGCTAAAGAGCAGTTCTTC. It encodes CASSFGAKEQFF.